This T cell receptor beta chain was captured by sequencing in a study of T-cell memory formation after mild COVID-19. About the research overall: TCR clusters largely stayed donor specific. The study, taken as a whole, reports: Shrinking CD4+ clones resided mostly in CM and EM, and CD8+ ones in EMRA.

This clonotype was seen a handful of times. Its antigen remains unknown. CDR3 size: 13 residues. The V and J ends lost 6 bases and 7 bases, in that order; junction bases with no gene match: 6. CDR1 and CDR2 (germline): LNHDA, SQIVND (reference sequence). Researchers used 5'RACE with constant-segment primers to make TCR alpha and TCR beta cDNA libraries that carry sample barcodes and UMIs. From the 5' RACE reads, TCRdb called clonotypes with MiXCR, one entry per CDR3 protein. The sample lists 380,000 or so distinct CDR3 sequences, 13% to 15% seen once, with about 22% in the top ten. This clonotype was obtained from a man aged 18 to 35 who had mild COVID-19 (a few samples of this study predate the infection). Cell type and time point are not known. This chain links TRBV19 with TRBJ1-5; 7 positions match TRBD1. Sequencing input: PBMCs or a T cell subset sorted from them (not recorded which). The CDR3 nucleotides read TGTGCCAGTAGATTGACAGGGTCACAGCCCCAGCATTTT. Translation gives CASRLTGSQPQHF.